This TCR beta chain was sequenced for a study of blood T cell repertoires in COVID-19. Cohort assignment relied on participant-reported clinical history. Donors in Cohort 3 counted as recovered after two negative PCRs, clearance, or symptom resolution. Looked up from germline, CDR1 is SNHLY and CDR2 is FYNNEI. V was clipped by 6 bases and J by 5 bases, with 7 bases between them. The CDR3 sequence is 12 residues long. As handled by the study authors: Counts of nucleated cells, estimated from reference gene primer amplification, were obtained. Assay: immunoSEQ multiplex PCR; the TCRdb copy retains only in-frame clones and omits some. From that table come the V and J calls and clone size; the DNA was used to work out D and trimming. The data show 350,000 to 400,000 clones, with around 92% seen just once and 1.7% held by the top ten.

This chain links TRBV2 with TRBJ2-2; D may be TRBD1 (5 bases). The sample was PBMCs or T cells enriched from blood (not recorded which). The sequence came from a woman in her twenties or thirties who had recovered from COVID-19. CDR3 DNA sequence: TGTGCCAGCAGAAGGGGAACCGGGGAGCTGTTTTTT. Translation: CASRRGTGELFF.